Listed here are 26 T cell receptor beta chains from one sample, sequenced in a study of blood T cell repertoires in COVID-19 (dated by TCRdb to the early 2020s). The library relied on the immunoSEQ multiplex PCR assay. Sourced from immuneACCESS, this table was stored by TCRdb with only in-frame sequences that have V and J called. A share of the clones is absent; for the studies checked, an unresolved V gene accounts for under half, and the remainder has no known explanation. The sample table shows a few hundred thousand clones, and 88% are seen once. The top ten constitute just under 1% of the sample. The material sequenced was peripheral blood. The source of these receptors is a middle-aged woman who had recovered from COVID-19.

The J gene is TRBJ1-2, the V gene TRBV3-1 (or the pseudogene TRBV3-2); 7 nucleotides line up with TRBD1. This CDR3 has 15 amino acids. The ends lost 1 base at V and 4 bases at J; junction bases unmatched: 6. Germline lookup yields CDR1 LGHDT and CDR2 YNNKEL (reference sequence). In DNA, the CDR3 is TGTGCCAGCAGCCAAGGCGGGACAGCTCCCTATGGCTACACCTTC. Its protein product is CASSQGGTAPYGYTF.

The V gene is TRBV7-2, the J gene TRBJ2-2; tentative D call: TRBD1 (5 bases). Germline loops: CDR1 SGHTA, CDR2 FQGNSA. This CDR3 has 17 residues. With 0 bases removed from V and 3 bases from J, the gap between germline ends came to 14 bases. The CDR3 coding sequence is TGTGCCAGCAGCTTAGCGTTTCTCAGGGTGGACACCGGGGAGCTGTTTTTT. It codes for CASSLAFLRVDTGELFF.

This clone was picked up one time. V gene TRBV18 combines with J gene TRBJ2-3; D gene unclear. The germline gives CDR1 KGHSH, CDR2 LQKENI. The CDR3 has 13 amino acids. Trimming took off 2 bases at V and 2 bases at J, with 5 bases between the two ends. CDR3 bases: TGTGCCAGCTCACCAAGAGACACAGATACGCAGTATTTT. Residues: CASSPRDTDTQYF.

The genes are TRBV30 and TRBJ1-1, with D possibly matching TRBD1 (5 bases). Germline-derived CDR1 and CDR2 are GTSNPN and SVGIG (reference sequence). V dropped 2 bases and J dropped 1 base, with 8 bases sitting between them. This CDR3 is 13 amino acids long. In nucleotides, the CDR3 is TGTGCCTGGAGTCGGCAGGGGAACACTGAAGCTTTCTTT. Translated, it gives CAWSRQGNTEAFF.

The chain combines TRBV19 with TRBJ2-7; maybe TRBD2 (5 bases). This CDR3 contains 15 residues. Germline CDR1 LNHDA, CDR2 SQIVND (reference sequence). The ends were cut back, 1 base at V and 2 bases at J, with 12 bases in the middle. The CDR3 sequence: CASSIVSGGPYEQYF. The CDR3 DNA sequence: TGTGCCAGTAGTATAGTTTCCGGAGGACCCTACGAGCAGTACTTC.

Comments on this clone: Other DNA sequences in this sample translate to the same CDR3. The V gene is TRBV30, the J gene TRBJ1-2; tentatively, D is TRBD1 (6 bases). Germline V CDR1 and CDR2: GTSNPN, SVGIG (reference sequence). The CDR3 is 12 residues long. With 0 bases removed from V and 5 bases from J, the gap between germline ends came to 7 bases. Written as DNA, the CDR3 is TGTGCCTGGAGTGTTAGGGGGTATGGCTACACCTTC. It is translated as CAWSVRGYGYTF.

This clone turned up a few times. The CDR3 DNA follows: TGTGCCTGGAGTACGGGTAGCGGGGCCTACAATGAGCAGTTCTTC. Translated: CAWSTGSGAYNEQFF. The J gene is TRBJ2-1, the V gene TRBV30; 8 bases align to TRBD2. Germline loops: CDR1 GTSNPN, CDR2 SVGIG (reference sequence). V lost 2 bases to trimming and J lost 2 bases; unmatched junction nucleotides: 5. This CDR3 comprises 15 residues.

The chain uses TRBV4-1 and TRBJ2-3; 10 bases align to TRBD2. Trimming removed 1 base from V and 8 bases from J; junction bases left unmatched: 12. The CDR3 extends over 17 amino acids. Germline assignment: CDR1 MGHRA and CDR2 YSYEKL. The CDR3 bases are TGCGCCAGCAGCCAAGTGGTATTGGGACTAGCGCGATCTACGCAGTATTTT. Protein sequence: CASSQVVLGLARSTQYF.

V usage is TRBV25-1 and J usage is TRBJ1-3, with 7 nucleotides matching TRBD1. The germline V gene encodes CDR1 MGHDK and CDR2 SYGVNS. The CDR3 is 14 residues long. J was trimmed by 2 bases and V by 6 bases; bases with no gene match: 4. CDR3 residues: CASRPRGAGNTIYF. CDR3 nucleotides: TGTGCCAGCAGACCCAGGGGGGCTGGAAACACCATATATTTT. The variable domain in full, completed from reference TRBV25-1 and TRBJ1-3, reads EADIYQTPRYLVIGTGKKITLECSQTMGHDKMYWYQQDPGMELHLIHYSYGVNSTEKGDLSSESTVSRIRTEHFPLTLESARPSHTSQYLCASRPRGAGNTIYFGEGSWLTVV.

This rearrangement joins TRBV24-1 to TRBJ2-2; weak D call: TRBD2 (5 bases). CDR1 and CDR2 (germline): KGHDR, SFDVKD. With 3 bases removed from V and 3 bases from J, the gap between germline ends came to 7 bases. The CDR3 covers 14 residues. For the CDR3, the DNA is TGTGCCACCAGTGATGGGAGTTACACCGGGGAGCTGTTTTTT. Translating it yields CATSDGSYTGELFF.

The chain is built from TRBV24-1 and TRBJ2-7; TRBD1 agrees at 9 bases. In germline, CDR1 is KGHDR, CDR2 SFDVKD. Unmatched junction bases numbered 7, after V lost 2 bases and J lost 3 bases. The CDR3 contains 16 residues. CDR3 nucleotide sequence: TGTGCCACCAGTGATTCCCGACAGGGGGGTATCTACGAGCAGTACTTC. The encoded protein is CATSDSRQGGIYEQYF.

CDR3 sequence reads: CATSDIRETQYF. CDR3 nucleotide sequence: TGTGCCACCAGTGATATCCGTGAGACCCAGTACTTC. The J gene is TRBJ2-5, the V gene TRBV24-1; D gene uncertain. Trimming pared 3 bases from V and 5 bases from J, leaving 6 bases between. The CDR3 contains 12 residues. Germline loops: CDR1 KGHDR, CDR2 SFDVKD.

The chain carries TRBV6-5 and TRBJ2-1, with no clear D. Germline CDR1 reads MNHEY; CDR2 reads SVGAGI. Trimming took 4 bases from V and 9 from J, leaving 13 bases between them. This CDR3 is 13 amino acids long. CDR3 protein: CASSSDILGEQFF. CDR3 nucleotides: TGTGCCAGCAGTTCCGACATACTCGGTGAGCAGTTCTTC.

This chain links TRBV7-2 with TRBJ2-1; 9 positions agree with TRBD2. The junction had 16 bases not matched to a gene; V was cut back by 5 bases and J by 8 bases. The length of the CDR3 is 17 residues. Per germline, CDR1 SGHTA and CDR2 FQGNSA. The DNA for the CDR3 is TGTGCCAGCAGCGAAAGGACTAGCGCCCAATCGCCCCATGAGCAGTTCTTC. It is translated as CASSERTSAQSPHEQFF.

The chain links TRBV24-1 to TRBJ2-1, with 7 bases that match TRBD2. This CDR3 spans 14 amino acids. After removal of 6 bases from V and 6 bases from J, the junction contained 7 bases not matched to a gene. Germline CDR1 KGHDR, CDR2 SFDVKD. CDR3 sequence (DNA): TGTGCCACCAGTAGGGAGACTAGCACCAATGAGCAGTTCTTC. Translated: CATSRETSTNEQFF.

This chain links TRBV3-1 (or the pseudogene TRBV3-2) with TRBJ2-5; 8 positions match TRBD1. This CDR3 has 17 residues. Per the germline V gene, CDR1 is LGHDT and CDR2 is YNNKEL (reference sequence). V was pared by 0 bases and J by 1 base, with 7 bases of the junction left unmatched. CDR3 loop: CASSQDPPGGFQETQYF. The DNA for the CDR3 is TGTGCCAGCAGCCAAGATCCGCCAGGGGGCTTCCAAGAGACCCAGTACTTC.

This chain joins TRBV6-5 and TRBJ1-1; tentative D call: TRBD1 (5 bases). The V and J ends lost 2 bases and 6 bases respectively, with 16 bases between them. CDR1 and CDR2 from the germline V gene are MNHEY and SVGAGI. The CDR3 is made up of 15 amino acids. The CDR3 loop reads CASSYGAGPWAEAFF. CDR3 in DNA: TGTGCCAGCAGTTACGGTGCAGGGCCATGGGCTGAAGCTTTCTTT.

This rearrangement joins TRBV13 to TRBJ2-7, with D maybe TRBD1 (6 bases). V dropped 4 bases and J dropped 5 bases, with 18 bases sitting between them. The CDR3 has 15 amino acids. Germline V lookup: CDR1 PRHDT, CDR2 FYEKMQ (reference sequence). CDR3 amino acids: CASSSPQGSRNEQYF. The CDR3, as DNA: TGTGCCAGCAGCTCCCCACAGGGATCTAGGAACGAGCAGTACTTC.

The chain has TRBV6-5 and TRBJ2-7; 9 nucleotides agree with TRBD1. Looked up from germline, CDR1 is MNHEY and CDR2 is SVGAGI. CDR3 length: 14 residues. V lost 7 bases and J lost 4; bases outside the gene matches: 8. The CDR3 reads CASTHRGRLYEQYF. The CDR3 nucleotides read TGTGCCAGCACCCACAGGGGGCGCTTATACGAGCAGTACTTC.

In this sample, this clone turned up once. V and J are TRBV7-9 and TRBJ1-2, with 10 bases lining up with TRBD1. V lost 8 bases, J lost 0 bases, and 12 bases stayed unmatched. The CDR3 has 17 amino acids. Per the germline V gene, CDR1 is SEHNR and CDR2 is FQNEAQ (reference sequence). CDR3 protein: CASRRTGGAPTNYGYTF. The CDR3 DNA follows: TGTGCCAGCCGGAGGACAGGGGGGGCTCCGACTAACTATGGCTACACCTTC.

A single count supports this clone. This chain connects TRBV27 to TRBJ1-1; 8 bases fit TRBD1. CDR3 length: 14 amino acids. The V and J ends lost 5 bases and 6 bases, in that order; junction bases with no gene match: 8. Germline V CDR1 and CDR2: MNHEY, SMNVEV (reference sequence). The CDR3 protein is CASSPQDRGAEAFF. Here the CDR3 DNA reads TGTGCCAGCAGTCCCCAAGACAGGGGCGCTGAAGCTTTCTTT.

The chain carries TRBV3-1 (or the pseudogene TRBV3-2) and TRBJ2-1; 13 bases align to TRBD2. The CDR3 length is 19 residues. V shed 1 base and J 0 bases; nucleotides not matched to a gene: 6. Germline V gene data show CDR1 as LGHDT and CDR2 as YNNKEL (reference sequence). CDR3 amino acids: CASSQGGLAGRASYNEQFF. For the CDR3, the DNA is TGTGCCAGCAGCCAAGGGGGACTAGCGGGAAGGGCCTCCTACAATGAGCAGTTCTTC.

This chain links TRBV10-3 with TRBJ1-2; D unresolved. This CDR3 is built from 13 residues. V dropped 3 bases and J dropped 0 bases, with 5 bases sitting between them. CDR1 ENHRY and CDR2 SYGVKD come from the germline V gene. CDR3 DNA: TGTGCCATCAGTGACAGGACTAACTATGGCTACACCTTC. Protein: CAISDRTNYGYTF.

CDR3 in DNA: TGTGCCATCAGAAGGGGGGGGACTAATGAAAAACTGTTTTTT. It yields the protein CAIRRGGTNEKLFF. The gene calls are TRBV10-3 and TRBJ1-4; D might be TRBD1 (6 bases). From germline, CDR1 is ENHRY and CDR2 SYGVKD. The CDR3 totals 14 residues. Trimming removed 6 bases from V and 2 bases from J, with 10 bases in between.

This clone was counted a few times. The chain recombines TRBV5-8 with TRBJ2-5; D may be TRBD2 (6 bases). Germline V lookup: CDR1 SGHTS, CDR2 YDEGEE. Trimming took off 0 bases at V and 3 bases at J, with 12 bases between the two ends. The CDR3 consists of 15 residues. The CDR3 DNA reads as TGTGCCAGCAGCTTGGGCCCCGGGGGAGAAGAGACCCAGTACTTC. It encodes CASSLGPGGEETQYF.

This clone was detected once. This chain links TRBV7-3 with TRBJ2-7; D possibly corresponds to TRBD2 (6 bases). Germline V gene data show CDR1 as SGHTA and CDR2 as FQGTGA. The germline V and J ends were trimmed by 0 bases and 3 bases, with 6 bases remaining between them. This CDR3 is built from 13 residues. CDR3 in amino acids: CASSLTGGYEQYF. In DNA, the CDR3 is TGTGCCAGCAGCTTAACCGGGGGCTACGAGCAGTACTTC.